The entry below gives a single T cell receptor (beta chain) sequence along with its context. TCRdb independently ran MiXCR on the RT-PCR reads; one entry per CDR3 protein. The sample carries 150,000 to 200,000 distinct CDR3 sequences, around two fifths recorded once. Trimming removed 5 bases from V and 6 bases from J, with 8 bases in between. This CDR3 spans 11 amino acids. Germline V gives CDR1 ENHRY, CDR2 SYGVKD. The data originate from a study of patients and donors after allogeneic stem cell transplantation. Sequencing was performed on blood, either unsorted or a sorted T cell fraction (not recorded which). The sequence was collected from a human donor who was either an allogeneic HSCT recipient or a stem cell or donor lymphocyte infusion donor (not recorded which). It is not recorded whose cells these are; they may come from a transplant donor. This rearrangement joins TRBV10-3 to TRBJ2-7; D is unresolved. This CDR3 is CAISLLGEQYF. The CDR3 coding sequence is TGTGCCATCAGTCTCTTGGGCGAGCAGTACTTC.